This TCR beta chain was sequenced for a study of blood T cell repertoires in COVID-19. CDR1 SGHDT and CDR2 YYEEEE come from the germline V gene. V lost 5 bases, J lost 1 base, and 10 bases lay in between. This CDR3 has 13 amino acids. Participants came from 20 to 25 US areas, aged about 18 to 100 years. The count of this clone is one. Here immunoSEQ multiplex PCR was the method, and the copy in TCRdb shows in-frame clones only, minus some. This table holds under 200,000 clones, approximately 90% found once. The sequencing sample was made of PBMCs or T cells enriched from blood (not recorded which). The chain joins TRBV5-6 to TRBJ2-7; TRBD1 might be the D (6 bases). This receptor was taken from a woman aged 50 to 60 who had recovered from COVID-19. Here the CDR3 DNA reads TGTGCCAGCAGTCCCGGACAGTCCTACGAGCAGTACTTC. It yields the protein CASSPGQSYEQYF.